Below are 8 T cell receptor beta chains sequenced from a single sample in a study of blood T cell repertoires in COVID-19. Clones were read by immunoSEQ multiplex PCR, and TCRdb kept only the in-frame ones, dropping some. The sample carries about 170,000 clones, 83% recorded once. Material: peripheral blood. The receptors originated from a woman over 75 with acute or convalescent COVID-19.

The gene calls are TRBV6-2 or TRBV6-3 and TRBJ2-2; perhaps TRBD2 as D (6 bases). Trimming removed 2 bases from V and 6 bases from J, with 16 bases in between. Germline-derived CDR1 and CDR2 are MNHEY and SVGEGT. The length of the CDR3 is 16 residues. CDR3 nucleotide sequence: TGTGCCAGCAGTTACCGGGGACTGTCGGGATCCGGGGAGCTGTTTTTT. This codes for CASSYRGLSGSGELFF.

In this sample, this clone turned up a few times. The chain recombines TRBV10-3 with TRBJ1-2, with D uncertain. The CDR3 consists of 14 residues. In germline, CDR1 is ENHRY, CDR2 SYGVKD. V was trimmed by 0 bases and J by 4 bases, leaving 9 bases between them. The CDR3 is CAISESGKRYGYTF. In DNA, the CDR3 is TGTGCCATCAGTGAGTCCGGCAAGCGCTATGGCTACACCTTC.

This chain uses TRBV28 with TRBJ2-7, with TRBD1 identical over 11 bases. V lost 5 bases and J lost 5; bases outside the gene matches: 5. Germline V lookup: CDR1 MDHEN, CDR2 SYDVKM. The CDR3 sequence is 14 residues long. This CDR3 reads CASSSGQGANEQYF. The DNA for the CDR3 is TGTGCCAGCAGTAGTGGACAGGGGGCCAACGAGCAGTACTTC.

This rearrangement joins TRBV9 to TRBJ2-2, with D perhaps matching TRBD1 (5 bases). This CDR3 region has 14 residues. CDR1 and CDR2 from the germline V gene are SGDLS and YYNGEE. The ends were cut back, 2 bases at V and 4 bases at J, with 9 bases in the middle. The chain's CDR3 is CASSVGQGTGELFF. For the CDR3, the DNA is TGTGCCAGCAGCGTGGGGCAGGGCACCGGGGAGCTGTTTTTT.

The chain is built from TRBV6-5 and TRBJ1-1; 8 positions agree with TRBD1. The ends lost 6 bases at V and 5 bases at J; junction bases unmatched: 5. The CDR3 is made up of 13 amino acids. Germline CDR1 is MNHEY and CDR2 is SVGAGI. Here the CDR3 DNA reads TGTGCCAGCAGCCGGACAGGGCCTACTGAAGCTTTCTTT. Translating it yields CASSRTGPTEAFF.

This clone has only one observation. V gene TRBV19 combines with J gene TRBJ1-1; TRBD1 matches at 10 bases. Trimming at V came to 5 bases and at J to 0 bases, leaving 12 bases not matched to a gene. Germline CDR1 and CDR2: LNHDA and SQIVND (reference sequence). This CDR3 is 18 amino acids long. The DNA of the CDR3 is TGTGCCAGTAGTCCCCTGACAGGGGGCCGCGCCTTGAACACTGAAGCTTTCTTT. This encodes CASSPLTGGRALNTEAFF.

The CDR3 sequence: CASSFRSNQPQHF. In DNA, the CDR3 is TGTGCCAGTAGTTTCCGGAGCAATCAGCCCCAGCATTTT. The V call is TRBV19, the J call TRBJ1-5; D not certain. The CDR3 is 13 residues long. Germline CDR1 LNHDA, CDR2 SQIVND (reference sequence). V lost 5 bases and J lost 1, with 6 bases in between.

CDR3 protein: CASSVRQGPPYEQYF. The CDR3 DNA is TGTGCCAGCAGCGTCAGACAGGGGCCCCCCTACGAGCAGTACTTC. The rearrangement joins TRBV11-2 to TRBJ2-7; 8 bases match TRBD1. Germline V lookup: CDR1 SGHAT, CDR2 FQNNGV. V lost 5 bases and J lost 2; bases outside the gene matches: 8. This CDR3 is 15 amino acids long.